This is a list of T cell receptor beta chains from one sample in a study of control samples from healthy donors and cancer patients. Measured with immunoSEQ multiplex PCR; TCRdb has only the in-frame clones, and not every one. The sample yields roughly 120,000 clones, about 93% seen once. Sequences were obtained from blood. These receptor sequences come from a man between 25 and 39 years old in good health. CDR3s include the opening cysteine and the closing phenylalanine or tryptophan. The order of the fields is CDR3 length, D gene, clone size, V gene, J gene, CDR3 DNA, CDR3 protein. A D gene is named only where the DNA matches it firmly. Size is omitted from some rows. Given values are once, few, many or a class for expanded clones.

cdr3_length: 16; d_call: .; clone_size: .; v_call: TRBV3-1/TRBV3-2; j_call: TRBJ1-2; cdr3_nt: TGTGCCAGCAGCCAAGATCGGCCAGGAGGATCCTATGGCTACACCTTC; cdr3_aa: CASSQDRPGGSYGYTF
cdr3_length: 16; d_call: .; clone_size: .; v_call: TRBV6-5; j_call: TRBJ2-1; cdr3_nt: TGTGCCAGCAGTTATGTTTCGTTCACCTCCTACAATGAGCAGTTCTTC; cdr3_aa: CASSYVSFTSYNEQFF
cdr3_length: 17; d_call: .; clone_size: .; v_call: TRBV30; j_call: TRBJ2-6; cdr3_nt: TGTGCCTGGACGGCGGGACAGTACTTCTCTGGGGCCAACGTCCTGACTTTC; cdr3_aa: CAWTAGQYFSGANVLTF
cdr3_length: 15; d_call: .; clone_size: .; v_call: TRBV12-5; j_call: TRBJ2-2; cdr3_nt: TGTGCTAGTGGTTTGGGGAACAGCCCCACCGGGGAGCTGTTTTTT; cdr3_aa: CASGLGNSPTGELFF
cdr3_length: 18; d_call: TRBD1; clone_size: .; v_call: TRBV4-1; j_call: TRBJ2-1; cdr3_nt: TGCGCCAGCAGCCCCCCCGGGACAGGGGTGAAATTCTACAATGAGCAGTTCTTC; cdr3_aa: CASSPPGTGVKFYNEQFF
cdr3_length: 13; d_call: TRBD2; clone_size: .; v_call: TRBV5-1; j_call: TRBJ2-3; cdr3_nt: TGCGCCACCCAGCGGGGGTACGCAGATACGCAGTATTTT; cdr3_aa: CATQRGYADTQYF
cdr3_length: 13; d_call: .; clone_size: .; v_call: TRBV24-1; j_call: TRBJ2-3; cdr3_nt: TGTGCCACCAGTGCCCCAGCCACAGATACGCAGTATTTT; cdr3_aa: CATSAPATDTQYF
cdr3_length: 16; d_call: TRBD1; clone_size: .; v_call: TRBV18; j_call: TRBJ1-2; cdr3_nt: TGTGCCAGCTCACCCAGCGGGACAGTTATTAACTATGGCTACACCTTC; cdr3_aa: CASSPSGTVINYGYTF
cdr3_length: 14; d_call: .; clone_size: .; v_call: TRBV2; j_call: TRBJ1-1; cdr3_nt: TGTGCCAGCAATACGGACTCGGAAAGGACTGAAGCTTTCTTT; cdr3_aa: CASNTDSERTEAFF
cdr3_length: 15; d_call: .; clone_size: .; v_call: TRBV7-2; j_call: TRBJ2-7; cdr3_nt: TGTGCCAGCAGCTATTCCGGGCCGGGGGACTACGAGCAGTACTTC; cdr3_aa: CASSYSGPGDYEQYF
cdr3_length: 13; d_call: TRBD1; clone_size: .; v_call: TRBV12-3/TRBV12-4; j_call: TRBJ1-2; cdr3_nt: TGTGCCAGCAGTTTTGACAGGGGTTATGGCTACACCTTC; cdr3_aa: CASSFDRGYGYTF
cdr3_length: 14; d_call: .; clone_size: .; v_call: TRBV11-2; j_call: TRBJ1-1; cdr3_nt: TGTGCCAGCAGCTTTCCGTTCAGGAACACTGAAGCTTTCTTT; cdr3_aa: CASSFPFRNTEAFF
cdr3_length: 14; d_call: .; clone_size: .; v_call: TRBV28; j_call: TRBJ1-2; cdr3_nt: TGTGCCAGCAGAGAGGGAACGATAAACTATGGCTACACCTTC; cdr3_aa: CASREGTINYGYTF
cdr3_length: 16; d_call: .; clone_size: .; v_call: TRBV7-6; j_call: TRBJ2-2; cdr3_nt: TGTGCCAGCAGACCAACGCCTAGCACCCCTTCCGGGGAGCTGTTTTTT; cdr3_aa: CASRPTPSTPSGELFF
cdr3_length: 13; d_call: .; clone_size: .; v_call: TRBV5-4; j_call: TRBJ1-2; cdr3_nt: TGTGCCAGCAGCTTGGAGACAGGAAATGGCTACACCTTC; cdr3_aa: CASSLETGNGYTF
cdr3_length: 12; d_call: .; clone_size: .; v_call: TRBV30; j_call: TRBJ1-2; cdr3_nt: TGTGCCTGGAGTGTACGGGTCCGTGGCTACACCTTC; cdr3_aa: CAWSVRVRGYTF
cdr3_length: 16; d_call: .; clone_size: .; v_call: TRBV19; j_call: TRBJ2-7; cdr3_nt: TGTGCCAGTAGTATCGCTACAGGAGCCTCCCCCTACGAGCAGTACTTC; cdr3_aa: CASSIATGASPYEQYF
cdr3_length: 16; d_call: .; clone_size: .; v_call: TRBV19; j_call: TRBJ1-5; cdr3_nt: TGTGCCAGTATAGGGGGGAGGGGCACCCTAAGTCAACCCCAGCATTTT; cdr3_aa: CASIGGRGTLSQPQHF
cdr3_length: 14; d_call: .; clone_size: .; v_call: TRBV27; j_call: TRBJ2-5; cdr3_nt: TGTGCCAGCAGTTTCGCGTGGCCCCGCGAGACCCAGTACTTC; cdr3_aa: CASSFAWPRETQYF
cdr3_length: 12; d_call: .; clone_size: .; v_call: TRBV30; j_call: TRBJ2-3; cdr3_nt: TGTGCCTGGTCGTTAGTTTCAGATACGCAGTATTTT; cdr3_aa: CAWSLVSDTQYF
cdr3_length: 20; d_call: .; clone_size: .; v_call: TRBV9; j_call: TRBJ2-5; cdr3_nt: TGTGCCAGCAGCGTAGGACCGAGGGCCCAGGGGCCGGGGCCAAAAGAGACCCAGTACTTC; cdr3_aa: CASSVGPRAQGPGPKETQYF
cdr3_length: 14; d_call: TRBD1; clone_size: .; v_call: TRBV6-5; j_call: TRBJ2-5; cdr3_nt: TGTGCCAGCAGAGAGACAGGGGGGCCGGGGGCCCAGTACTTC; cdr3_aa: CASRETGGPGAQYF
cdr3_length: 16; d_call: TRBD2; clone_size: once; v_call: TRBV5-5; j_call: TRBJ2-3; cdr3_nt: TGTGCCAGCAGCTCTCTCCCTAGCGGGGGCACAGATACGCAGTATTTT; cdr3_aa: CASSSLPSGGTDTQYF
cdr3_length: 13; d_call: .; clone_size: .; v_call: TRBV6-5; j_call: TRBJ1-5; cdr3_nt: TGTGCCAGCACACCTCAGGGTCGTCAGCCCCAGCATTTT; cdr3_aa: CASTPQGRQPQHF
cdr3_length: 13; d_call: .; clone_size: .; v_call: TRBV20-1; j_call: TRBJ1-1; cdr3_nt: TGCAGTGCTAGTCTGGCAGATCGCACTGAAGCTTTCTTT; cdr3_aa: CSASLADRTEAFF
cdr3_length: 15; d_call: .; clone_size: .; v_call: TRBV7-9; j_call: TRBJ1-6; cdr3_nt: TGTGCCAGCAGCCAACACCGAGGAGGTAATTCACCCCTCCACTTT; cdr3_aa: CASSQHRGGNSPLHF
cdr3_length: 14; d_call: .; clone_size: .; v_call: TRBV30; j_call: TRBJ1-5; cdr3_nt: TGTGCCTGGAGCAACGGGAATAGCAATCAGCCCCAGCATTTT; cdr3_aa: CAWSNGNSNQPQHF
cdr3_length: 13; d_call: .; clone_size: .; v_call: TRBV18; j_call: TRBJ2-5; cdr3_nt: TGTGCCAGCTCACCACCGGCCCTGGGGACCCAGTACTTC; cdr3_aa: CASSPPALGTQYF
cdr3_length: 12; d_call: .; clone_size: .; v_call: TRBV12-3/TRBV12-4; j_call: TRBJ2-3; cdr3_nt: TGTGCCAGCAGCACTAGCACAGATACGCAGTATTTT; cdr3_aa: CASSTSTDTQYF
cdr3_length: 12; d_call: .; clone_size: .; v_call: TRBV19; j_call: TRBJ1-5; cdr3_nt: TGTGCCAGTAGTCTGAGGGATCAGCCCCAGCATTTT; cdr3_aa: CASSLRDQPQHF
cdr3_length: 19; d_call: .; clone_size: .; v_call: TRBV6-2/TRBV6-3; j_call: TRBJ2-1; cdr3_nt: TGTGCCAGCAGCCAACATAAAAACCGGGGCCGGCGGTCCTACAATGAGCAGTTCTTC; cdr3_aa: CASSQHKNRGRRSYNEQFF
cdr3_length: 14; d_call: TRBD1; clone_size: .; v_call: TRBV7-3; j_call: TRBJ2-1; cdr3_nt: TGTGCCAGCAGCTTAGGTGGACAGGGCAGTGAGCAGTTCTTC; cdr3_aa: CASSLGGQGSEQFF
cdr3_length: 15; d_call: .; clone_size: .; v_call: TRBV5-1; j_call: TRBJ2-4; cdr3_nt: TGCGCCAGCAGCTTGGTGCCGGGGTTTGAAAACATTCAGTACTTC; cdr3_aa: CASSLVPGFENIQYF
cdr3_length: 16; d_call: .; clone_size: .; v_call: TRBV27; j_call: TRBJ1-1; cdr3_nt: TGTGCCAGCAGTTTATCTAAGGGATATGGCTCCCCTGAAGCTTTCTTT; cdr3_aa: CASSLSKGYGSPEAFF
cdr3_length: 15; d_call: .; clone_size: .; v_call: TRBV6-1; j_call: TRBJ2-6; cdr3_nt: TGTGCCAGCAGTGAAGGGGTCTCTGGGGCCAACGTCCTGACTTTC; cdr3_aa: CASSEGVSGANVLTF
cdr3_length: 15; d_call: TRBD1; clone_size: .; v_call: TRBV3-1/TRBV3-2; j_call: TRBJ1-5; cdr3_nt: TGTGCCAGCAGCCAGAGGGGGCTGGCCGATCAGCCCCAGCATTTT; cdr3_aa: CASSQRGLADQPQHF
cdr3_length: 15; d_call: TRBD1; clone_size: .; v_call: TRBV19; j_call: TRBJ2-1; cdr3_nt: TGTGCCAGTAGTGCGTCCGGGACAGGGGGCAATGAGCAGTTCTTC; cdr3_aa: CASSASGTGGNEQFF
cdr3_length: 14; d_call: .; clone_size: .; v_call: TRBV7-9; j_call: TRBJ2-2; cdr3_nt: TGTGCCAGCAGGGATGGAGGCGACACCGGGGAGCTGTTTTTT; cdr3_aa: CASRDGGDTGELFF
cdr3_length: 13; d_call: .; clone_size: .; v_call: TRBV6-5; j_call: TRBJ1-2; cdr3_nt: TGTGCCACCGGACTTCCGGGAGGCTATGGCTACACCTTC; cdr3_aa: CATGLPGGYGYTF
cdr3_length: 15; d_call: TRBD2; clone_size: .; v_call: TRBV28; j_call: TRBJ2-1; cdr3_nt: TGTGCCAGCTGGGAAGCGGGGGGGCCGTCCAATGAGCAGTTCTTC; cdr3_aa: CASWEAGGPSNEQFF
cdr3_length: 15; d_call: .; clone_size: .; v_call: TRBV5-5; j_call: TRBJ2-3; cdr3_nt: TGTGCCAGCAGCTTGATGGCAGGTTACACAGATACGCAGTATTTT; cdr3_aa: CASSLMAGYTDTQYF
cdr3_length: 12; d_call: .; clone_size: .; v_call: TRBV29-1; j_call: TRBJ1-2; cdr3_nt: TGCAGCGCAAATCAGGGACTCTATGGCTACACCTTC; cdr3_aa: CSANQGLYGYTF
cdr3_length: 17; d_call: .; clone_size: .; v_call: TRBV14; j_call: TRBJ1-3; cdr3_nt: TGTGCCAGCAGCCAAGTCAGGCACCCGAGCTCTGGAAACACCATATATTTT; cdr3_aa: CASSQVRHPSSGNTIYF